This T cell receptor (beta chain) was identified in a study of CD8 T cells in Susac syndrome (dated by TCRdb to about 2019). Background on the whole study: Repertoire sequencing was used to test whether CD8+ T cell activation and differentiation in Susac syndrome was antigen driven. CD8+ T cell repertoire clonality was compared between about a dozen healthy donors, approximately 14 Susac syndrome patients and roughly 15 multiple sclerosis patients. What the authors observed across the whole study: The study acknowledged that relatively few individuals were included in the TCR sequencing and HLA analysis.

RNA was extracted using the RNeasy kit, and roughly 0.45 to 1 ug of the RNA was reverse transcribed with random hexamers. The immunoSEQ multiplex PCR assay, which covers 54 Vbeta and 13 Jbeta segments, was used to amplify TCR beta CDR3 regions. Bias from PCR amplification was corrected by using a synthetic template baseline for primer optimization and for computational correction. The published analysis was carried out like this. Reads were annotated to V, D and J genes according to IMGT and were analyzed with immunoSEQ Analyzer, with only productive sequences retained. To calculate clonality, Shannon entropy was normalized by log2 of the number of productive unique sequences and then subtracted from one. Public and private clones were assessed among the 100 most prevalent clones of each patient and control. Clones were defined as Susac-specific if absent from the healthy and MS cohorts, from around 1,100 published viral clones and from other ImmuneACCESS disease sequences. TCRdb's own reprocessing of the public reads used fastp at Q25 and MiXCR and kept productive beta chains. Every distinct CDR3 protein forms one entry, paired with its most common genes and DNA. The V and J calls here are based on TCRdb, not the publication. Present in this sample are roughly 80,000 distinct CDR3 sequences, 94% of which were seen just once. Roughly 0.24% of the sample is held by the ten biggest clonotypes.

High-throughput TCR beta sequencing profiled peripheral blood CD8+ and CD4+ T cells from healthy donors, Susac syndrome patients and multiple sclerosis patients. Healthy donors were age- and sex-matched controls. Bulk CD8+ and CD4+ T cells were purified magnetically by negative isolation, whereas CD8+ TEMRA cells were enriched by FACS. Blood was collected in EDTA tubes and processed within 24 hours, with PBMCs isolated through density gradient centrifugation. PBMCs destined for TCR sequencing were cryopreserved in liquid nitrogen and later thawed in a 37 °C water bath. The sorted or isolated CD4+, CD8+ and CD8+ TEMRA cells had a purity of 90% or higher. Comment on this clonotype: Its antigen has not been determined. The record has no base qualities; no much larger clone is one base away.

The junction shows trimming of 3 bases on V and 5 bases on J, plus 10 bases between the germline ends. The CDR3 holds 13 amino acids from the cysteine to the phenylalanine. Just CDR3 DNA is preserved here, 39 bases in frame from base 1. Based on the germline V gene, the CDR1 and CDR2 sequences are MGHRA and YSYEKL. Rearrangement joined TRBV4-1 to TRBJ2-5; a tentative D call is TRBD2 (6 bases match). Specimen: CD8+ T cells from PBMCs. This clonotype originated in a human donor in good health. The CDR3 region: CASSQGRWETQYF. In nucleotide form, the sequence is TGCGCCAGCAGCCAGGGGAGGTGGGAGACCCAGTACTTC.